The 5 T cell receptor beta chains below come from one sample, sequenced in a study of metastatic and nonmetastatic thyroid tumors. MiXCR reprocessed the PCR reads for TCRdb. The top ten hold about 7.2% of the sample, which has around 36,000 clones, about 29% seen once. Treatment of any kind had been given to no patient before thyroid surgery. Sequencing was performed on blood. Every receptor here comes from a female donor with papillary thyroid cancer or a benign thyroid nodule (not recorded which). Some clones in this sample may be carry-over from other donors' samples.

This clone was observed at least ten times. Additional DNA sequences in this sample encode the identical CDR3. Here the CDR3 reads CSARDGPSLEAFF. For the CDR3, the DNA is TGCAGTGCTAGAGATGGCCCATCTCTCGAAGCTTTCTTT. The chain employs TRBV20-1 and TRBJ1-1, with no clear D. V lost 0 bases, J lost 8 bases, and 13 bases lay in between. The CDR3 covers 13 residues. From germline, CDR1 is DFQATT and CDR2 SNEGSKA (reference sequence).

This clone was found many times. Other DNA sequences in the same sample also yield this CDR3. The V gene is TRBV12-3 or TRBV12-4, the J gene TRBJ2-2; D is ambiguous. Trimming took off 3 bases at V and 5 bases at J, with 7 bases between the two ends. The CDR3 spans 13 residues. CDR3: CASSFRRTGELFF. The CDR3 bases are TGTGCCAGCAGTTTCAGACGAACCGGGGAGCTGTTTTTT.

This clone was counted many times. The CDR3 protein is CMTRGARTEAFF. CDR3 in DNA: TGCATGACGCGGGGGGCGCGAACTGAAGCTTTCTTT. The genes are TRBV20-1 and TRBJ1-1; TRBD1 might be the D (6 bases). This CDR3 spans 12 amino acids. Germline CDR1 DFQATT, CDR2 SNEGSKA (reference sequence).

The rearrangement links TRBV11-2 to TRBJ1-1; D remains unclear. Trimming removed 1 base from V and 1 base from J, with 7 bases in between. Germline V gene sequence: CDR1 SGHAT, CDR2 FQNNGV. The length of the CDR3 is 14 residues. The CDR3: CASSLGGANTEAFF. The CDR3 bases are TGTGCCAGCAGCTTAGGGGGAGCGAACACTGAAGCTTTCTTT.

The sample holds many counts of this clone. The chain combines TRBV12-3 or TRBV12-4 with TRBJ1-4; tentatively, D is TRBD1 (6 bases). The V gene lost 5 bases and the J gene lost 2 bases, with 12 bases spanning the gap. The CDR3 contains 15 residues. CDR3 sequence reads: CASSPRTATNEKLFF. CDR3 sequence (DNA): TGTGCCAGCAGTCCAAGGACAGCCACTAATGAAAAACTGTTTTTT.